These T cell receptor beta chains were read from a single sample in a study of T cell clonotyping in hematopoietic cell transplantation. The table came from immunoSEQ multiplex PCR; TCRdb's copy has only in-frame clones and leaves some out. The repertoire holds roughly 6,800 clones, about 86% seen once, with less than 7% in the top ten. The material sequenced was PBMCs, taken 100 days after allogeneic stem cell transplant. The receptors here all came from a male patient in his fifties who had an allogeneic stem cell transplant from a related donor, so the T cells may come from the graft donor. Some clones in this sample may be carry-over from other donors' samples. CDR3s include the opening cysteine and the closing phenylalanine or tryptophan. The D gene is left open where the match is weak. Size tells how often a clone was seen (once, few, many) or the class of an expanded clone, and some rows leave it out.

abundance	d_gene	v_gene	j_gene	CDR3nt	CDR3aa
NA	TRBD1	TRBV9	TRBJ1-6	TGTGCCAGAGGGGACAGCTATAATTCACCCCTCCACTTT	CARGDSYNSPLHF
NA	NA	TRBV6-5	TRBJ1-2	TGTGCCAGCAGTCTCAACGTTGGGGGGAGTGGTGGCTACACCTTC	CASSLNVGGSGGYTF
NA	NA	TRBV4-3	TRBJ2-2	TGCGCCAGCAGACCGGGACGGGTCACCGGGGAGCTGTTTTTT	CASRPGRVTGELFF
NA	NA	TRBV28	TRBJ2-1	TGTGCCAGCAGTTTACGGGTTGGAGGGATTTTAGGGGTTGCACAGTTCTTC	CASSLRVGGILGVAQFF
once	NA	TRBV5-1	TRBJ2-4	TGCGCCAGCAGCTTGGGGGGACCTAGCATTCAGTACTTC	CASSLGGPSIQYF
NA	NA	TRBV19	TRBJ1-2	TGTGCCAGTAGTATAGGATCGGGTTACGGCTACACCTTC	CASSIGSGYGYTF
once	NA	TRBV7-6	TRBJ1-4	TGTGCCAGCAGCTTAGTTAATCCGGGGCCAACTAATGAAAAACTGTTTTTT	CASSLVNPGPTNEKLFF
NA	NA	TRBV7-8	TRBJ1-2	TGTGCCAGCAGCTTAAATGGACTCCATAACTATGGCTACACCTTC	CASSLNGLHNYGYTF
NA	TRBD2	TRBV29-1	TRBJ2-2	TGCAGCGTTGAAGCATTCGCTAGCGGGATGGCGAGGGAGCTGTTTTTT	CSVEAFASGMARELFF
NA	NA	TRBV7-6	TRBJ1-1	TGTGCCAGCAGCCCGGGGATTAGGACTGAAGCTTTCTTT	CASSPGIRTEAFF
few	NA	TRBV30	TRBJ1-1	TGTGCCTGGTCCCTTAGCCCAAACACTGAAGCTTTCTTT	CAWSLSPNTEAFF
NA	NA	TRBV9	TRBJ1-3	TGTGCCAGCAGCGCGGGACATGAGGGAAACACCATATATTTT	CASSAGHEGNTIYF
NA	NA	TRBV28	TRBJ1-5	TGTGCCAGCAGTTCAGGGAGCAATCAGCCCCAGCATTTT	CASSSGSNQPQHF
NA	TRBD2	TRBV28	TRBJ2-7	TGTGCCAGCAGTTTAATACCTGGGGGGGCCTACGAGCAGTACTTC	CASSLIPGGAYEQYF